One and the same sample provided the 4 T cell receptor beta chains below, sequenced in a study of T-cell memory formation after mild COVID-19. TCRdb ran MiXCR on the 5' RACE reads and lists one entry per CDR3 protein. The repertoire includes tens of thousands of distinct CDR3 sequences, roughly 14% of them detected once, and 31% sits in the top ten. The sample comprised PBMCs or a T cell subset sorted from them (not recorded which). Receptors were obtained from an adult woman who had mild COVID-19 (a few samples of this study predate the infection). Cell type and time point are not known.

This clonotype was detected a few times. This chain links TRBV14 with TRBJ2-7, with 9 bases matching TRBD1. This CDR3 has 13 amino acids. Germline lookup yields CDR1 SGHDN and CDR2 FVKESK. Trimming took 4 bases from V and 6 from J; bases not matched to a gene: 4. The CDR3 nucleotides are TGTGCCAGCAGCCCGGGACAGGGCTTCGAGCAGTACTTC. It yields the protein CASSPGQGFEQYF. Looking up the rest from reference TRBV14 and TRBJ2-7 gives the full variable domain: EAGVTQFPSHSVIEKGQTVTLRCDPISGHDNLYWYRRVMGKEIKFLLHFVKESKQDESGMPNNRFLAERTGGTYSTLKVQPAELEDSGVYFCASSPGQGFEQYFGPGTRLTVT.

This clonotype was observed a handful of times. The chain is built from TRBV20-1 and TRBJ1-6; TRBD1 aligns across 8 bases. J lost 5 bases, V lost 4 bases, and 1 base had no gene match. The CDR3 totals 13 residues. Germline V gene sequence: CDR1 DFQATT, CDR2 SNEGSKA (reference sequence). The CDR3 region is CSATTGDNSPLHF. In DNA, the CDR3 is TGCAGTGCTACGACAGGGGATAATTCACCCCTCCACTTT.

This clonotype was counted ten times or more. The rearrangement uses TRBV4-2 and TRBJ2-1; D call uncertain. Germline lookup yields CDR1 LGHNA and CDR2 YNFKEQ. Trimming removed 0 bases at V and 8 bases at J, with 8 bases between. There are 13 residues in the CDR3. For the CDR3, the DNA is TGTGCCAGCAGCCAAGAGTCGAGTGATGAGCAGTTCTTC. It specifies CASSQESSDEQFF.

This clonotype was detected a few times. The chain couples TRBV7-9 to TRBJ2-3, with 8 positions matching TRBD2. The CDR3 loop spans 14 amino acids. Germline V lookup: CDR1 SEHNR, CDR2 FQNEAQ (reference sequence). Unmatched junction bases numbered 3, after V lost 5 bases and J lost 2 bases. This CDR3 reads CASSTSGYTDTQYF. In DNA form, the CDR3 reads TGTGCCAGCAGCACTAGCGGTTACACAGATACGCAGTATTTT.